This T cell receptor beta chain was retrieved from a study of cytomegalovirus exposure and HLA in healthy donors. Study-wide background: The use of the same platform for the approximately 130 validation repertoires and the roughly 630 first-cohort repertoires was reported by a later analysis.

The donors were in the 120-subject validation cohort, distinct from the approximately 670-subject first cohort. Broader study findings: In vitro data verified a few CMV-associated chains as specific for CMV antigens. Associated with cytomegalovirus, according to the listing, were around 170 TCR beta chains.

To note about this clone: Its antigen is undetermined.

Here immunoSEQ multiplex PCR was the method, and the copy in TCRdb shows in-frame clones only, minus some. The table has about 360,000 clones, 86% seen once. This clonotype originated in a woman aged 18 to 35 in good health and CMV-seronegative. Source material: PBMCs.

CDR3 in amino acids: CASSRLGAGRHEQYF. CDR3 sequence (DNA): TGTGCCAGCAGCCGCCTTGGGGCCGGCCGCCACGAGCAGTACTTC. The gene calls are TRBV4-2 and TRBJ2-7, with D maybe TRBD1 (5 bases). With 4 bases removed from V and 5 bases from J, the gap between germline ends came to 18 bases. Germline-derived CDR1 and CDR2 are LGHNA and YNFKEQ. The CDR3 has 15 residues.